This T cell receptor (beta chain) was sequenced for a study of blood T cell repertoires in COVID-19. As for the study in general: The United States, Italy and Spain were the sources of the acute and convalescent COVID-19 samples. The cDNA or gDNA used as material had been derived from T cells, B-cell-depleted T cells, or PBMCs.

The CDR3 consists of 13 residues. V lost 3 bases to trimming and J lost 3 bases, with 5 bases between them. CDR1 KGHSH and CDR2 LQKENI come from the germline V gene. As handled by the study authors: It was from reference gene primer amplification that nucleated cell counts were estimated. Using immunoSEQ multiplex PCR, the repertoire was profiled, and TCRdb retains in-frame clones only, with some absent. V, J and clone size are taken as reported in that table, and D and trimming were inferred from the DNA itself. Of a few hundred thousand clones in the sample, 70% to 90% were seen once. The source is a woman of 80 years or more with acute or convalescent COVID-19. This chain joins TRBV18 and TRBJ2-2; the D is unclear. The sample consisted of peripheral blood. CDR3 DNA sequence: TGTGCCAGCTCACCTCAGTACACCGGGGAGCTGTTTTTT. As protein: CASSPQYTGELFF.